Below are 23 T cell receptor beta chains sequenced from a single sample in a study of blood T cells in healthy people across ages. Using a J-beta primer mix together with a sample-barcoded 5' primer, a second PCR was run for roughly 6 to 12 cycles. Each CDR3 protein gets one entry after TCRdb re-called the 5' RACE reads with MiXCR. The sample records around 820,000 distinct CDR3 sequences, 20% to 30% being singletons. These sequences were also reported in another study, on T cells of mothers and their children.

Sequenced material: blood. Source of these receptors: a boy between 10 and 17 years old in good health.

The V gene is TRBV4-3, the J gene TRBJ2-1, with 14 nucleotides matching TRBD2. Germline CDR1 reads LGHNA; CDR2 reads YSLEER. The CDR3 has 17 residues. J was trimmed by 7 bases and V by 0 bases; bases with no gene match: 5. The CDR3 reads CASSQDMRLAGGNEQFF. The CDR3 DNA reads TGCGCCAGCAGCCAAGATATGAGACTAGCGGGGGGGAATGAGCAGTTCTTC.

This clonotype was seen only a few times. The chain joins TRBV24-1 to TRBJ2-1; 12 positions match TRBD2. Germline loops: CDR1 KGHDR, CDR2 SFDVKD. CDR3 size: 15 residues. V shed 5 bases and J 7 bases; nucleotides not matched to a gene: 5. The CDR3 loop reads CATSGGLAGENEQFF. CDR3 sequence (DNA): TGTGCCACCAGTGGGGGACTAGCGGGCGAGAATGAGCAGTTCTTC.

There are a few counts of this clonotype. V usage is TRBV20-1 and J usage is TRBJ2-7; possibly TRBD2 for D (5 bases). Germline CDR1 is DFQATT and CDR2 is SNEGSKA (reference sequence). This CDR3 region has 15 residues. The V end lost 3 bases, the J end lost 3 bases, and 18 bases lay between the germline ends. The CDR3 loop is CSARPLWLASYEQYF. The CDR3 DNA is TGCAGTGCTAGGCCCCTCTGGCTAGCCAGCTACGAGCAGTACTTC.

This clonotype was seen more than once but under ten times. The chain combines TRBV7-2 with TRBJ1-5; no definite D call. The CDR3 totals 18 residues. Germline V gene lookup returns CDR1 SGHTA and CDR2 FQGNSA. The V end was cut by 1 base, the J end by 0 bases, with 16 bases between. The CDR3 spells CASSLEDRWGYSNQPQHF. As DNA, the CDR3 is TGTGCCAGCAGCTTAGAGGACCGGTGGGGTTATAGCAATCAGCCCCAGCATTTT.

This clonotype has a handful of counts. The junction shows a germline mismatch at one end, possibly a read error. In nucleotides, the CDR3 is TGCAGCGTTGATTTAGCGGGGAGCACGGATACGCAGTATTTT. It specifies CSVDLAGSTDTQYF. This chain links TRBV29-1 with TRBJ2-3, with TRBD2 matching over 8 bases. The CDR3 length is 14 residues. Germline assignment: CDR1 SQVTM and CDR2 ANQGSEA.

This clonotype was detected only a few times. V gene TRBV4-3 combines with J gene TRBJ2-5, with 12 positions matching TRBD2. The J call is doubtful: the DNA matches TRBJ2-1 better. Germline CDR1 LGHNA, CDR2 YSLEER. The CDR3 is 18 amino acids. Written as DNA, the CDR3 is TGCGCCAGCAGCCAAGGCCAGACTAGCGGGGGTTTGGGGAATGAGCAGTTCTTC. It specifies CASSQGQTSGGLGNEQFF.

In this sample, this clonotype turned up a few times. V is TRBV4-3 and J is TRBJ1-5; tentative D call: TRBD1 (5 bases). Trimming removed 0 bases from V and 5 bases from J, with 11 bases in between. This CDR3 is 15 amino acids long. Germline V lookup: CDR1 LGHNA, CDR2 YSLEER. CDR3 region: CASSQDRGRDQPQHF. In DNA form, the CDR3 reads TGCGCCAGCAGCCAAGATAGGGGCAGAGATCAGCCCCAGCATTTT.

The V and J genes are TRBV7-2 and TRBJ2-7; TRBD2 aligns across 8 bases. CDR3 size: 16 residues. The junction had 9 bases not matched to a gene; V was cut back by 1 base and J by 4 bases. Germline CDR1 SGHTA, CDR2 FQGNSA. The CDR3 region has the DNA TGTGCCAGCAGCTTAGTGGGCCTAGCGGGCCATTACGAGCAGTACTTC. Protein sequence: CASSLVGLAGHYEQYF.

This rearrangement joins TRBV29-1 to TRBJ1-2; 7 nucleotides align to TRBD1. The CDR3 sequence is 13 residues long. From germline, CDR1 is SQVTM and CDR2 ANQGSEA. The ends lost 1 base at V and 4 bases at J; junction bases unmatched: 3. CDR3 coding DNA: TGCAGCGTTGAAGTCCAGGGGGGCTATGGCTACACCTTC. Encoded protein: CSVEVQGGYGYTF.

A remark on this clonotype: Mismatch with germline at one junction end may stem from a read error. The chain joins TRBV6-1 to TRBJ1-5, with 7 bases identical to TRBD1. The length of the CDR3 is 15 residues. From germline, CDR1 is MNHNS and CDR2 SASEGT. CDR3 amino acids: CACSERQGNNQPQHF. The CDR3 DNA is TGTGCCTGCAGTGAACGACAGGGTAACAATCAGCCCCAGCATTTT.

This clonotype appeared a few times. The chain is built from TRBV6-5 and TRBJ2-5; TRBD2 agrees at 7 bases. The closer fit of TRBJ2-1 to the DNA end suggests the J call may be wrong. This CDR3 spans 16 amino acids. CDR1 and CDR2 (germline): MNHEY, SVGAGI. The CDR3 protein is CASSYHRAGVLGEQFF. CDR3 nucleotides: TGTGCCAGCAGTTACCACCGGGCGGGGGTCCTGGGGGAGCAGTTCTTC.

This clonotype was counted only a few times. The chain employs TRBV29-1 and TRBJ1-2; 8 bases line up with TRBD1. CDR1 is SQVTM, CDR2 ANQGSEA, per germline. The CDR3 runs 15 residues. The V segment lost 3 bases and the J segment 3 bases; nucleotides outside the gene matches: 9. CDR3: CSVDPRQGLDYGYTF. CDR3 sequence (DNA): TGCAGCGTTGACCCTCGACAGGGGCTGGACTATGGCTACACCTTC.

This clonotype was detected a few times. V is TRBV10-3 and J is TRBJ2-5; D possibly corresponds to TRBD1 (6 bases). V was cut by 4 bases and J by 2 bases, with 8 bases left in between. The germline V gene has CDR1 ENHRY and CDR2 SYGVKD. The CDR3 sequence is 13 residues long. CDR3 loop: CAISGQGQETQYF. The CDR3 DNA is TGTGCCATCAGTGGGCAGGGGCAAGAGACCCAGTACTTC.

The chain combines TRBV7-9 with TRBJ1-3; D possibly corresponds to TRBD1 (6 bases). In germline, CDR1 is SEHNR, CDR2 FQNEAQ (reference sequence). V lost 5 bases and J lost 2, with 13 bases in between. The CDR3 runs 15 residues. This CDR3 is CASSPSGQTGNTIYF. The CDR3 DNA follows: TGTGCCAGCAGCCCGTCCGGACAGACTGGAAACACCATATATTTT.

In this sample, this clonotype turned up a few times. V usage is TRBV20-1 and J usage is TRBJ2-5, with a weak D call TRBD1 (6 bases). The assigned J gene may be wrong: the sequence end matches TRBJ2-7 better. This CDR3 is built from 16 residues. Germline CDR1 DFQATT, CDR2 SNEGSKA (reference sequence). This CDR3 reads CSASRTRDTHSYEQYF. DNA of the CDR3: TGCAGTGCTAGTAGGACCCGGGACACGCACTCCTACGAGCAGTACTTC.

The rearrangement joins TRBV4-1 to TRBJ2-7, with D unresolved. The CDR3 sequence is 15 residues long. Germline loops: CDR1 MGHRA, CDR2 YSYEKL. The V and J ends lost 0 bases and 1 base respectively, with 10 bases between them. CDR3 bases: TGCGCCAGCAGCCAAGATGTTGACCATTCCTACGAGCAGTACTTC. Translating it yields CASSQDVDHSYEQYF.

Regarding this clonotype: The germline gene is not matched at one end of the junction; a read error may be the cause. The CDR3 DNA sequence: TGTGCCGCCAGTGGTCCCGGACCCACTGGCGGCACAGATACGCAGTATTTT. This encodes CAASGPGPTGGTDTQYF. This chain joins TRBV24-1 and TRBJ2-3; D is ambiguous. Germline-derived CDR1 and CDR2 are KGHDR and SFDVKD. The CDR3 length is 17 residues.

The V and J genes are TRBV20-1 and TRBJ2-7; no firm D call. Germline V gene sequence: CDR1 DFQATT, CDR2 SNEGSKA (reference sequence). The CDR3 is 12 amino acids. V lost 3 bases and J 6 bases, leaving 12 bases between the germline ends. CDR3 loop: CSASRLRSEQYF. The DNA for the CDR3 is TGCAGTGCTAGTAGGTTGAGAAGCGAGCAGTACTTC.

This clonotype appeared a few times. This chain uses TRBV27 with TRBJ2-5; 8 bases map to TRBD2. J lost 6 bases, V lost 5 bases, and 14 bases had no gene match. Germline-derived CDR1 and CDR2 are MNHEY and SMNVEV (reference sequence). The CDR3 spans 16 residues. The CDR3 region is CASSPRPGLGSQTQYF. The CDR3 nucleotides read TGTGCCAGCAGTCCCAGACCGGGACTAGGGAGTCAGACCCAGTACTTC.

A few counts support this clonotype. The J gene is TRBJ2-7, the V gene TRBV28; no reliable D call. This CDR3 contains 15 residues. With 3 bases removed from V and 2 bases from J, the gap between germline ends came to 14 bases. In germline, CDR1 is MDHEN, CDR2 SYDVKM. CDR3 sequence reads: CASSLDRESTYEQYF. The CDR3 DNA follows: TGTGCCAGCAGTTTGGATAGGGAATCCACCTACGAGCAGTACTTC.

This clonotype has more than one count but fewer than ten. The junction does not match germline at one end; this may be a read error. The chain combines TRBV5-5 with TRBJ2-5; D unresolved. Germline-derived CDR1 and CDR2 are SGHKS and YYEKEE (reference sequence). This CDR3 has 16 amino acids. The CDR3 DNA reads TGTGCCGGCAGCCTCGGTATCGTCGGCAGCCAAGAGACCCAGTACTTC. Translated: CAGSLGIVGSQETQYF.

V and J are TRBV6-2 or TRBV6-3 and TRBJ2-1; D ambiguous. The germline V gene encodes CDR1 MNHEY and CDR2 SVGEGT. The CDR3 extends over 13 amino acids. Trimming removed 7 bases from V and 2 bases from J, with 9 bases in between. The CDR3 reads CASKSQTYNEQFF. The DNA of the CDR3 is TGTGCCAGCAAGAGTCAGACCTACAATGAGCAGTTCTTC.

V gene TRBV21-1 combines with J gene TRBJ1-3; the table's D call of TRBD1 was not tested on the DNA. TRBV21-1 is a pseudogene segment. The CDR3 consists of 16 residues. In DNA form, the CDR3 reads TGTGCCAGCAGCTCCCGGGGGGGCGCAACTGGAAACACCATATATTTT. Residues: CASSSRGGATGNTIYF.